A single sample is the source of the 11 T cell receptor beta chains below, sequenced in a study of blood T cell repertoires in COVID-19 (dated by TCRdb to 2018 to 2021). Receptors were amplified or captured by the immunoSEQ multiplex PCR assay. In TCRdb, the immuneACCESS table is reduced to in-frame sequences with V and J assigned. These tables do not hold every clone; where another copy was compared, an unresolved V gene accounts for under half, and the others remain unexplained. This sample lists about 300,000 clones; approximately 81% were detected once. 2% to 3% of the sample goes to the ten largest clones. Sequencing used PBMCs or T cells enriched from blood (not recorded which). The receptors originated from a woman aged 45-65 years who had recovered from COVID-19.

In this sample, this clone turned up a few times. The chain recombines TRBV30 with TRBJ1-4, with D perhaps matching TRBD1 (6 bases). Germline loops: CDR1 GTSNPN, CDR2 SVGIG (reference sequence). V lost 5 bases to trimming and J lost 7 bases, with 11 bases between them. The CDR3 is 12 residues long. CDR3 in DNA: TGTGCCTGGGGGGGCCTAAGTGAAAAACTGTTTTTT. Protein: CAWGGLSEKLFF.

The V gene is TRBV5-1, the J gene TRBJ2-5; 11 nucleotides agree with TRBD2. The CDR3 covers 17 residues. Germline V gene data show CDR1 as SGHRS and CDR2 as YFSETQ. The V and J ends lost 4 bases and 2 bases, in that order; junction bases with no gene match: 10. CDR3 DNA sequence: TGCGCCAGCAGCCTGGGACTAGCGGAGACCCCTCAAGAGACCCAGTACTTC. This sequence encodes CASSLGLAETPQETQYF. Based on the CDR3 plus reference TRBV5-1 and TRBJ2-5, the full variable domain is KAGVTQTPRYLIKTRGQQVTLSCSPISGHRSVSWYQQTPGQGLQFLFEYFSETQRNKGNFPGRFSGRQFSNSRSEMNVSTLELGDSALYLCASSLGLAETPQETQYFGPGTRLLVL.

V is TRBV28 and J is TRBJ2-5; perhaps TRBD1 as D (5 bases). Trimming cost V 2 bases and J 6 bases, with 13 bases left between them. Looked up from germline, CDR1 is MDHEN and CDR2 is SYDVKM. The CDR3 is made up of 14 amino acids. The CDR3 nucleotides read TGTGCCAGCAGTTTACAGGGTGTGAAAAAGACCCAGTACTTC. Its translation is CASSLQGVKKTQYF.

The gene calls are TRBV27 and TRBJ1-2; 9 bases align to TRBD1. V lost 8 bases, J lost 8 bases, and 18 bases stayed unmatched. The CDR3 totals 16 residues. Germline CDR1 is MNHEY and CDR2 is SMNVEV (reference sequence). CDR3 in amino acids: CASGRPGGTGFGGYTF. The CDR3 nucleotides read TGTGCCAGCGGACGTCCGGGGGGGACAGGGTTCGGAGGCTACACCTTC.

The chain has TRBV18 and TRBJ2-3; D is unclear. CDR1 KGHSH and CDR2 LQKENI come from the germline V gene. The CDR3 has 16 amino acids. Trimming removed 4 bases from V and 2 bases from J, with 16 bases in between. CDR3 DNA sequence: TGTGCCAGCTCACGACTGACTGGCACTCACACAGATACGCAGTATTTT. It specifies CASSRLTGTHTDTQYF.

V is TRBV5-1 and J is TRBJ1-2, with D possibly TRBD1 on 6 matching bases. The V gene's germline CDR1 is SGHRS and CDR2 YFSETQ. Trimming cost V 2 bases and J 2 bases, with 10 bases left between them. This CDR3 has 14 residues. CDR3 amino acids: CASSLRQANYGYTF. CDR3 DNA: TGCGCCAGCAGCTTAAGACAGGCAAACTATGGCTACACCTTC.

CDR3 loop: CASRDRGLEKLFF. In DNA, the CDR3 is TGTGCCAGCAGGGACAGGGGGCTTGAAAAACTGTTTTTT. The rearrangement links TRBV2 to TRBJ1-4; 11 bases align to TRBD1. V lost 6 bases and J lost 7; bases outside the gene matches: 1. Germline V CDR1 and CDR2: SNHLY, FYNNEI. This CDR3 comprises 13 residues.

This clone came up a few times. The V and J genes are TRBV5-5 and TRBJ2-2; 8 bases fit TRBD2. Germline V gene sequence: CDR1 SGHKS, CDR2 YYEKEE (reference sequence). The CDR3 has 14 amino acids. Losses at the gene ends were 8 bases for V and 3 bases for J; bases not matched to a gene: 6. CDR3 DNA sequence: TGTGCCAGTCGACTAGCGTGGGACACCGGGGAGCTGTTTTTT. This encodes CASRLAWDTGELFF.

The chain is built from TRBV4-2 and TRBJ2-5; 10 bases align to TRBD2. Per germline, CDR1 LGHNA and CDR2 YNFKEQ. J gave up 5 bases and V 0 bases, and 12 bases lay outside the gene matches. The CDR3 length is 18 residues. CDR3 nucleotide sequence: TGTGCCAGCAGCCAAGATCTGTCTAGCGGGAGCAGGCGGGAGACCCAGTACTTC. Translated: CASSQDLSSGSRRETQYF.

The chain links TRBV30 to TRBJ2-1; 10 bases map to TRBD2. The CDR3 extends over 16 amino acids. The V and J ends lost 0 bases and 4 bases, in that order; junction bases with no gene match: 6. The germline CDR1 and CDR2 sequences are GTSNPN and SVGIG (reference sequence). The CDR3, as DNA: TGTGCCTGGAGTGTACTGGGACTAGCGCCTTACAATGAGCAGTTCTTC. Translation gives CAWSVLGLAPYNEQFF.

The CDR3 DNA is TGCGCCAGCAGCCAACTACTAGCGGGGATCGATGAGCAGTTCTTC. Translating it yields CASSQLLAGIDEQFF. The rearrangement links TRBV4-1 to TRBJ2-1, with 10 nucleotides matching TRBD2. Germline trimming cut 2 bases from V and 8 bases from J; bases unmatched to any gene: 6. Germline values: CDR1 MGHRA, CDR2 YSYEKL. CDR3 size: 15 residues.